Presented here are 21 T cell receptor beta chains from one specimen sequenced in a study of TIL therapy for anti-PD-1-resistant metastatic lung cancer. The time point is: pre-treatment sample, taken before nivolumab and TIL therapy. The tumor samples were excised metastases, mostly pleural nodules or supraclavicular lymph nodes. The immunoSEQ assay was v3. Only in-frame clones appear in the TCRdb table, and some are missing; sequencing was by immunoSEQ multiplex PCR. The sample consists of 95,000 or so clones, less than 70% of them appearing once. This material consisted of tumor tissue, taken at baseline. The receptors shown here come from a person between 25 and 79 years old with non-small cell lung cancer.

There are a few counts of this clone. The rearrangement joins TRBV7-2 to TRBJ2-3; 9 bases fit TRBD2. Germline V gene sequence: CDR1 SGHTA, CDR2 FQGNSA. CDR3 length: 17 residues. V trimming: 3 bases; J trimming: 2 bases; junction bases outside the gene matches: 9. The CDR3 spells CASSLTRLAGHTDTQYF. The CDR3 region has the DNA TGTGCCAGCAGCTTGACGCGGCTAGCGGGACACACAGATACGCAGTATTTT. Looking up the rest from reference TRBV7-2 and TRBJ2-3 gives the full variable domain: GAGVSQSPSNKVTEKGKDVELRCDPISGHTALYWYRQSLGQGLEFLIYFQGNSAPDKSGLPSDRFSAERTGGSVSTLTIQRTQQEDSAVYLCASSLTRLAGHTDTQYFGPGTRLTVL.

The V call is TRBV11-2, the J call TRBJ2-7; 11 bases are a match to TRBD2. This CDR3 spans 14 amino acids. The V gene end was trimmed by 3 bases and the J gene end by 7 bases; junction bases not matched to a gene: 5. Germline loops: CDR1 SGHAT, CDR2 FQNNGV. The CDR3 spells CASSFTSGSGEQYF. As DNA, the CDR3 is TGTGCCAGCAGCTTTACTAGCGGGAGTGGGGAGCAGTACTTC.

The chain uses TRBV5-5 and TRBJ1-2; D possibly corresponds to TRBD1 (5 bases). From germline, CDR1 is SGHKS and CDR2 YYEKEE (reference sequence). Trimming took off 0 bases at V and 7 bases at J, with 19 bases between the two ends. This CDR3 comprises 16 residues. The chain's CDR3 is CASSLVLRRMGVGYTF. The DNA for the CDR3 is TGTGCCAGCAGCTTGGTCTTGCGTAGGATGGGGGTTGGCTACACCTTC.

The gene calls are TRBV13 and TRBJ2-5; possibly TRBD1 for D (6 bases). The V and J ends lost 1 base and 5 bases respectively, with 20 bases between them. In germline, CDR1 is PRHDT, CDR2 FYEKMQ (reference sequence). The CDR3 consists of 17 residues. CDR3: CASSLELFRGLRETQYF. CDR3 DNA sequence: TGTGCCAGCAGCTTAGAACTATTCAGGGGCTTAAGGGAGACCCAGTACTTC.

This clone was recorded a few times. The V and J genes are TRBV5-4 and TRBJ2-7, with 8 bases fitting TRBD1. Germline trimming cut 4 bases from V and 4 bases from J; bases unmatched to any gene: 7. This CDR3 is 14 amino acids long. Per the germline V gene, CDR1 is SGHNT and CDR2 is YYREEE (reference sequence). The CDR3 coding sequence is TGTGCCAGCAGCAGCCGACAGGGGTCGTACGAGCAGTACTTC. Translated: CASSSRQGSYEQYF. The full variable domain, completed using reference TRBV5-4 and TRBJ2-7, is ETGVTQSPTHLIKTRGQQVTLRCSSQSGHNTVSWYQQALGQGPQFIFQYYREEENGRGNFPPRFSGLQFPNYSSELNVNALELDDSALYLCASSSRQGSYEQYFGPGTRLTVT.

This clone appeared a few times. V usage is TRBV5-5 and J usage is TRBJ2-7; 9 positions match TRBD1. V was clipped by 5 bases and J by 4 bases; unmatched bases: 10. Germline loops: CDR1 SGHKS, CDR2 YYEKEE (reference sequence). CDR3 length equals 15 residues. The CDR3 DNA sequence: TGTGCCAGCAGGCAAGCGGGACAGGGCCTTTACGAGCAGTACTTC. Its translation is CASRQAGQGLYEQYF. Variable domain in full (rest from reference TRBV5-5 and TRBJ2-7): DAGVTQSPTHLIKTRGQQVTLRCSPISGHKSVSWYQQVLGQGPQFIFQYYEKEERGRGNFPDRFSARQFPNYSSELNVNALLLGDSALYLCASRQAGQGLYEQYFGPGTRLTVT.

This chain joins TRBV10-3 and TRBJ1-5, with 11 bases matching TRBD1. V lost 2 bases, J lost 2 bases, and 8 bases stayed unmatched. This CDR3 comprises 18 residues. Per germline, CDR1 ENHRY and CDR2 SYGVKD. CDR3 bases: TGTGCCATCAGTGAGAGAGCAGGACAGGGGGCAGGCAATCAGCCCCAGCATTTT. Its translation: CAISERAGQGAGNQPQHF.

The chain combines TRBV28 with TRBJ1-4; no definite D call. The CDR3 loop spans 15 amino acids. The germline CDR1 and CDR2 sequences are MDHEN and SYDVKM. The ends were cut back, 2 bases at V and 5 bases at J, with 12 bases in the middle. The CDR3 coding sequence is TGTGCCAGCAGTTTAGGACTTTTAAGGAATGAAAAACTGTTTTTT. Protein sequence: CASSLGLLRNEKLFF.

This chain joins TRBV10-3 and TRBJ2-7; TRBD1 matches at 9 bases. The CDR3 contains 15 residues. Germline V lookup: CDR1 ENHRY, CDR2 SYGVKD. The trim removed 4 bases at V and 1 base at J, leaving 5 bases unmatched. CDR3 protein: CAISVGTGLSYEQYF. Written as DNA, the CDR3 is TGTGCCATCAGTGTCGGGACAGGGTTGTCCTACGAGCAGTACTTC.

This clone was observed a handful of times. This chain's CDR3 is CASSQADRAGNQPQHF. CDR3 coding DNA: TGCGCCAGCAGCCAAGCTGATAGGGCTGGCAATCAGCCCCAGCATTTT. This rearrangement joins TRBV4-1 to TRBJ1-5; D not resolved. Germline V lookup: CDR1 MGHRA, CDR2 YSYEKL. The CDR3 has 16 amino acids. V lost 1 base and J lost 2, with 12 bases in between.

The rearrangement links TRBV29-1 to TRBJ2-1, with unresolved D. CDR1 and CDR2 from the germline V gene are SQVTM and ANQGSEA. Between the trimmed V and J ends, which lost 4 bases and 7 bases, there was a span of 5 bases. The CDR3 is 10 residues long. The CDR3 reads CSVGINEQFF. CDR3 sequence (DNA): TGCAGCGTTGGAATTAATGAGCAGTTCTTC.

CDR3 sequence reads: CASSTQFYGVNEKLFF. CDR3 bases: TGTGCCAGCAGCACACAGTTTTATGGGGTTAATGAAAAACTGTTTTTT. The chain employs TRBV28 and TRBJ1-4; no clear D. V dropped 6 bases and J dropped 4 bases, with 18 bases sitting between them. Germline assignment: CDR1 MDHEN and CDR2 SYDVKM. The CDR3 spans 16 residues.

The chain is built from TRBV6-5 and TRBJ2-3, with 7 bases lining up with TRBD1. The V gene's germline CDR1 is MNHEY and CDR2 SVGAGI. This CDR3 has 15 residues. Trimming removed 3 bases from V and 1 base from J; junction bases left unmatched: 4. The CDR3 region is CASSYQGVGTDTQYF. Written as DNA, the CDR3 is TGTGCCAGCAGTTATCAGGGGGTAGGCACAGATACGCAGTATTTT.

The genes are TRBV29-1 and TRBJ1-1; no reliable D call. Trimming pared 8 bases from V and 6 bases from J, leaving 13 bases between. This CDR3 is built from 11 residues. CDR1 is SQVTM and CDR2 is ANQGSEA in the germline V gene. DNA of the CDR3: TGCAGCTCCTACCACGGATCTGAAGCTTTCTTT. As protein: CSSYHGSEAFF.

J is TRBJ1-2 and V is TRBV5-5, with D possibly being TRBD1 (6 bases). The germline V gene encodes CDR1 SGHKS and CDR2 YYEKEE (reference sequence). This CDR3 comprises 14 residues. Trimming took off 4 bases at V and 4 bases at J, with 14 bases between the two ends. CDR3 region: CASSAGGSGYGYTF. Written as DNA, the CDR3 is TGTGCCAGCAGCGCGGGGGGCTCGGGCTATGGCTACACCTTC.

The chain is built from TRBV11-2 and TRBJ2-3; D call uncertain. The CDR3 totals 13 residues. The V end lost 5 bases, the J end lost 0 bases, and 6 bases lay between the germline ends. Germline CDR1 is SGHAT and CDR2 is FQNNGV. CDR3 nucleotides: TGTGCCAGCAGCCCAACTAGCACAGATACGCAGTATTTT. Translated: CASSPTSTDTQYF. Complete variable domain (other parts from reference TRBV11-2 and TRBJ2-3): EAGVAQSPRYKIIEKRQSVAFWCNPISGHATLYWYQQILGQGPKLLIQFQNNGVVDDSQLPKDRFSAERLKGVDSTLKIQPAKLEDSAVYLCASSPTSTDTQYFGPGTRLTVL.

The chain carries TRBV5-1 and TRBJ2-7, with 8 bases that match TRBD1. Germline trimming cut 5 bases from V and 3 bases from J; bases unmatched to any gene: 7. The CDR3 runs to 14 residues. Germline V gene data show CDR1 as SGHRS and CDR2 as YFSETQ. CDR3 sequence (DNA): TGCGCCAGCAGTCCGGGACAGGCCATCTACGAGCAGTACTTC. This gives the protein CASSPGQAIYEQYF.

The chain recombines TRBV27 with TRBJ2-5, with 12 nucleotides matching TRBD2. This CDR3 is built from 16 residues. Germline V gives CDR1 MNHEY, CDR2 SMNVEV (reference sequence). After removal of 4 bases from V and 3 bases from J, the junction contained 6 bases not matched to a gene. For the CDR3, the DNA is TGTGCCAGCAGTTGGGACGGACTAGCGGGAAAAGAGACCCAGTACTTC. Its protein product is CASSWDGLAGKETQYF.

The chain employs TRBV6-5 and TRBJ1-3, with 7 bases that match TRBD1. The germline gives CDR1 MNHEY, CDR2 SVGAGI. Trimming cost V 5 bases and J 4 bases; bases outside gene matches: 2. This CDR3 spans 13 amino acids. The CDR3 spells CASSRTGGNTIYF. CDR3 bases: TGTGCCAGCAGTCGGACAGGCGGAAACACCATATATTTT.

The V gene is TRBV3-1 (or the pseudogene TRBV3-2), the J gene TRBJ2-5, with D perhaps matching TRBD1 (5 bases). Trimming shortened V by 4 bases and J by 4 bases, and 16 bases separated the two germline ends. There are 15 residues in the CDR3. Germline V gene sequence: CDR1 LGHDT, CDR2 YNNKEL (reference sequence). DNA of the CDR3: TGTGCCAGCAGCCTTCGGACACCCCGTCGAGAGACCCAGTACTTC. Its protein product is CASSLRTPRRETQYF.

The chain has TRBV5-1 and TRBJ2-5; no reliable D call. Between the trimmed V and J ends, which lost 2 bases and 3 bases, there was a span of 5 bases. CDR3 size: 12 residues. Per the germline V gene, CDR1 is SGHRS and CDR2 is YFSETQ. Written as DNA, the CDR3 is TGCGCCAGCAGCTTCGGTGAAGAGACCCAGTACTTC. It translates to CASSFGEETQYF.